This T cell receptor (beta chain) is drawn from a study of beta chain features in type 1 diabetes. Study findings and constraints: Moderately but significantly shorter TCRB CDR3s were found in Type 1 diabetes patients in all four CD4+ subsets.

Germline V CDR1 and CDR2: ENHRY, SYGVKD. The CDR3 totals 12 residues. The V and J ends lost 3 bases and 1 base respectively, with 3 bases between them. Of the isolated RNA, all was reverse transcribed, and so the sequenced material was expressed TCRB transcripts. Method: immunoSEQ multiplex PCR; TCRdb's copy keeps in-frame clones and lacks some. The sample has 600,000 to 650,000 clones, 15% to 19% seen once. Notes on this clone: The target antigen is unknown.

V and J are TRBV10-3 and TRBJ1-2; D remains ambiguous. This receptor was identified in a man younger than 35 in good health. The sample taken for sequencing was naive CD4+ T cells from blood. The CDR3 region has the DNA TGTGCCATCAGTGAAAGTAACTATGGCTACACCTTC. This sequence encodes CAISESNYGYTF.